The clone carrying this T cell receptor (beta chain) has a single count. These data come from a study of blood T cell repertoires in COVID-19. Study background: Collection of acute and convalescent COVID-19 samples took place in the United States, Italy and Spain.

Trimming removed 1 base from V and 0 bases from J, with 6 bases in between. Per the germline V gene, CDR1 is LGHDT and CDR2 is YNNKEL (reference sequence). The CDR3 totals 15 residues. The authors' processing: How many nucleated cells were present was estimated from reference gene primer amplification. The repertoire was sequenced with immunoSEQ multiplex PCR; TCRdb's copy has only in-frame clones and lacks some. V, J and clone size were drawn from that table, and D and trimming were deduced from the DNA. The data show under 350,000 clones, with approximately 88% seen just once and roughly 2.2% held by the top ten.

The rearrangement joins TRBV3-1 (or the pseudogene TRBV3-2) to TRBJ2-2; D gene ambiguous. Sequenced material: peripheral blood. This clonotype originated in a man in his forties or fifties with acute or convalescent COVID-19. CDR3 DNA: TGTGCCAGCAGCCAAGGTATATCGAACACCGGGGAGCTGTTTTTT. Encoded protein: CASSQGISNTGELFF.